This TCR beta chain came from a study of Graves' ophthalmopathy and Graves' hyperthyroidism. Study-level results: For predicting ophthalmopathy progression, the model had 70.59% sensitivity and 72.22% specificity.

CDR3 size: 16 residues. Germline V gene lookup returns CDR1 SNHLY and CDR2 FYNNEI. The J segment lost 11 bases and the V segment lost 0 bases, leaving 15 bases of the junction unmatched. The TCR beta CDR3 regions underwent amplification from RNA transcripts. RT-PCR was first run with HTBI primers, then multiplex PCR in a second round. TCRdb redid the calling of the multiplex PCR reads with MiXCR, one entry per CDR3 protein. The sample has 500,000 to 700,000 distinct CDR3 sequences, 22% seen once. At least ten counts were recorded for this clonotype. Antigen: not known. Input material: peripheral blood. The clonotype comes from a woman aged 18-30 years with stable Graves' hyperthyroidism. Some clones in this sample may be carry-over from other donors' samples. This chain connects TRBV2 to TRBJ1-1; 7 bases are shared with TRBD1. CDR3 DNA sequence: TGTGCCAGCAGTGAAGCGCCCACAGGGGCACCGAGGCGTGCTTTCTTT. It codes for CASSEAPTGAPRRAFF.